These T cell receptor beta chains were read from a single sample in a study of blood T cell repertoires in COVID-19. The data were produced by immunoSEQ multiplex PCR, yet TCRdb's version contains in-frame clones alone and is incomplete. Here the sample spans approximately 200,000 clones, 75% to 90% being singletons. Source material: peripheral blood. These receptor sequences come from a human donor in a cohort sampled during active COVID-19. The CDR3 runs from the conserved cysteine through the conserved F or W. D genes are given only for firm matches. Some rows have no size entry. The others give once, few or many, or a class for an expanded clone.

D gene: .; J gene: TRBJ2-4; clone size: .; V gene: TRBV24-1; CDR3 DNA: TGTGCCACCAGTGATCCGAGGCAAGCCAAAAACATTCAGTACTTC; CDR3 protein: CATSDPRQAKNIQYF
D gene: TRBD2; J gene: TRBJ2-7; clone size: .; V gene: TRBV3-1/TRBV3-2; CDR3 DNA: TGTGCCAGCAGCCACTCTAGCGGGAGCTCATACGAGCAGTACTTC; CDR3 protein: CASSHSSGSSYEQYF
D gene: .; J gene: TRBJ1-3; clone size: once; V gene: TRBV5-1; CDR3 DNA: TGCGCCAGCAGCCCCACAAGCTCTGGAAACACCATATATTTT; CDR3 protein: CASSPTSSGNTIYF
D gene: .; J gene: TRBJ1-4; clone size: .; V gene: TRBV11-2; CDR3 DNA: TGTGCCAGCAGCTCGTTAATGACAGTCGACAATGAAAAACTGTTTTTT; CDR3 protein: CASSSLMTVDNEKLFF
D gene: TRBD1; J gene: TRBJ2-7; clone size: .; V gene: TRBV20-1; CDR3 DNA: TGCAGTGCTAGTTCCGGGACAGGTAACTACGAGCAGTACTTC; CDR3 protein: CSASSGTGNYEQYF
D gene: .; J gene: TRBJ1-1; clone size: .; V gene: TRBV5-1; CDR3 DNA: TGCGCCAGCAGCTTTTGGCAGGGGACCATGAACACTGAAGCTTTCTTT; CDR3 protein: CASSFWQGTMNTEAFF
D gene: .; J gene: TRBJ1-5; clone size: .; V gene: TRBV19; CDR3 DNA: TGTGCCAGTAAGGGGGGGGACCGCAATCAGCCCCAGCATTTT; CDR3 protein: CASKGGDRNQPQHF
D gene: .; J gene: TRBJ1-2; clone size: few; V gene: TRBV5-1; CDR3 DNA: TGCGCCAGCAGCCCGGGGGGATCCCCCTATGGCTACACCTTC; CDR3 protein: CASSPGGSPYGYTF
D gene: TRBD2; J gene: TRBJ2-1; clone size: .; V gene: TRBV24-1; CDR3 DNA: TGTGCCACCAGAGGACTAGGAGGAAATGAGCAGTTCTTC; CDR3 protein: CATRGLGGNEQFF
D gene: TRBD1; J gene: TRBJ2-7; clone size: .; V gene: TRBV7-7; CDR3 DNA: TGTGCCAGCAGCTTGGGAGAGGGGGCGGCCTACGAGCAGTACTTC; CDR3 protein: CASSLGEGAAYEQYF
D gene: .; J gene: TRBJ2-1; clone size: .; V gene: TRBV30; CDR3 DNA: TGTGCCTGGAGCTACTACAATGAGCAGTTCTTC; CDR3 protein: CAWSYYNEQFF
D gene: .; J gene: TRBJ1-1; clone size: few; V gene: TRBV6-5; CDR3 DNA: TGTGCCAGCAGTCCCCAGGGATATGACACTGAAGCTTTCTTT; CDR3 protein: CASSPQGYDTEAFF
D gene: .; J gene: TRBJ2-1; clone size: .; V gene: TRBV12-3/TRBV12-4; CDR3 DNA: TGTGCCAGCAACTTTAACCGTTTCGGGCAGTTCTTC; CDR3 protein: CASNFNRFGQFF
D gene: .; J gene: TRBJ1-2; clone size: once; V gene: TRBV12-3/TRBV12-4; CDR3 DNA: TGTGCCAGCACCCGGCGACGCGGCTATGGCTACACCTTC; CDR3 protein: CASTRRRGYGYTF
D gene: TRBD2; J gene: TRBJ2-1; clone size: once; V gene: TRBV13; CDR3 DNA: TGTGCCAGCAGCTCAGGACTAGCGGGAGGGCCGTTCCATGAGCAGTTCTTC; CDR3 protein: CASSSGLAGGPFHEQFF
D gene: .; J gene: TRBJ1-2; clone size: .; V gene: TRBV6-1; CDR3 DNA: TGTGCCAGCAGTGTCCAGGGGAGGGGGTTTGGCTATGGCTACACCTTC; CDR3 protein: CASSVQGRGFGYGYTF
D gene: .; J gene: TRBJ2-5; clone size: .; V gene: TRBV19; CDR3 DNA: TGTGCCAGTAGGCCCCCGGGACTGTCGAAGGGGACCCAGTACTTC; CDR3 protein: CASRPPGLSKGTQYF
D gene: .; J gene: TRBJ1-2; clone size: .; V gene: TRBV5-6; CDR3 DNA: TGTGCCAGCAACTCGGACAGCCTGGGGAACTATGGCTACACCTTC; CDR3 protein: CASNSDSLGNYGYTF
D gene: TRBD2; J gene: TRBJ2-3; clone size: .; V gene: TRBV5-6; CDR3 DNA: TGTGCCAGCAGCCTTCGGACTAGCGGGAGGGGCTCAGATACGCAGTATTTT; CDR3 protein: CASSLRTSGRGSDTQYF
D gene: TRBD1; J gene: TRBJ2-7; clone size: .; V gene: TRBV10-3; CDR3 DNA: TGTGCCATCCGAGGACAGGGGTACGAGCAGTACTTC; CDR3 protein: CAIRGQGYEQYF
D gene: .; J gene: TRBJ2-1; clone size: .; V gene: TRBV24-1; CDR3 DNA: TGTGCCACCAGTGATTTGGGGACGGGGGGCACTAGTAAAGGGCAGTTCTTC; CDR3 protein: CATSDLGTGGTSKGQFF
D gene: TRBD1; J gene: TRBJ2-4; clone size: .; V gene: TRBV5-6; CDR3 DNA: TGTGCCAGCAGCCCTTTTGACAGGGATGTAGCCAAAAACATTCAGTACTTC; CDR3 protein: CASSPFDRDVAKNIQYF
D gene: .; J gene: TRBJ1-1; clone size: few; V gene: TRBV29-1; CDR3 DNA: TGCAGCGGCCAAACAGGGAACACTGAAGCTTTCTTT; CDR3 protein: CSGQTGNTEAFF
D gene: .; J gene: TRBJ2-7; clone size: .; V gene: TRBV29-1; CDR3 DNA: TGCAGCGCAAACAGGGGGGGCAACGAGCAGTACTTC; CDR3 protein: CSANRGGNEQYF
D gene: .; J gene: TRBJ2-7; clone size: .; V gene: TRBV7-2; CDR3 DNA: TGTGCCAGCAGCTTAGCGATCCTACCCTACGAGCAGTACTTC; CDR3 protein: CASSLAILPYEQYF
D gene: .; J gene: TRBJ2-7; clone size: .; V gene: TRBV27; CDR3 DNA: TGTGCCAGCAGTTTGGGAGACGGATCCTACGAGCAGTACTTC; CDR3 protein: CASSLGDGSYEQYF
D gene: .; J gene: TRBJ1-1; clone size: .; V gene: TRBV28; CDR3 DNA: TGTGCCAGCAGTTTAATTAGGGGAGGAGGGGCCACTGAAGCTTTCTTT; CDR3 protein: CASSLIRGGGATEAFF
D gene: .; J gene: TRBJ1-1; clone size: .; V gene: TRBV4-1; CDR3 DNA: TGCGCCAGCAGCCAAGTCGGGCGGGGCACTGAAGCTTTCTTT; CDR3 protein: CASSQVGRGTEAFF